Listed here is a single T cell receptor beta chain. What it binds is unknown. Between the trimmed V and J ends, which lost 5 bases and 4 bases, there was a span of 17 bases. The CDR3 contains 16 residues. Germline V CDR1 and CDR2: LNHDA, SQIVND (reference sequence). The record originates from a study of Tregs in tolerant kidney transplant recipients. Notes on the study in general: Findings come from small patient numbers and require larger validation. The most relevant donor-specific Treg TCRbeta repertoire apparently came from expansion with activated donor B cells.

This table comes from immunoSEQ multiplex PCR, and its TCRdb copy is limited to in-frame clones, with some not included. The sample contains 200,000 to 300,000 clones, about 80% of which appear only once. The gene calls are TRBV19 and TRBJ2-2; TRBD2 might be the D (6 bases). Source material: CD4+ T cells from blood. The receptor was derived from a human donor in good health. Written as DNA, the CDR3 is TGTGCCAGTAGTGGAGTCGGGAGAGCTGGCACCGGGGAGCTGTTTTTT. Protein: CASSGVGRAGTGELFF.